Reported below is one TCR beta chain. Using its own MiXCR run on the reads, TCRdb lists one record per CDR3 protein. Here the sample spans roughly 630,000 distinct CDR3 sequences, 20% to 25% being singletons. This CDR3 spans 14 amino acids. The germline V gene encodes CDR1 MNHEY and CDR2 SVGEGT. V was cut by 7 bases and J by 0 bases, with 11 bases left in between. The sample belongs to a study of T cell repertoires in cytomegalovirus infection. Sequenced material: CD8+ T cells from PBMCs. The chain recombines TRBV6-2 or TRBV6-3 with TRBJ2-3; possible D gene TRBD2, 6 bases. The source is a human donor in good health (CMV status not recorded). Some clones in this sample may be carry-over from other donors' samples. The CDR3 loop reads CASTPGSSTDTQYF. CDR3 DNA: TGTGCCAGCACTCCCGGGAGTAGCACAGATACGCAGTATTTT.